This T cell receptor beta chain was observed in a study of shared clonotypes between healthy human individuals. The CDR3 covers 12 residues. V lost 2 bases to trimming and J lost 7 bases, with 7 bases between them. The V gene's germline CDR1 is KGHSH and CDR2 LQKENI. Study outcomes and limitations: Some naive CD4 clonotypes, 4% to 6%, turned up in common across four donors.

On this clone itself: The antigen is unknown.

Data came from immunoSEQ multiplex PCR; TCRdb stores just in-frame clones and leaves some out. The table lists some 1.1 million clones, 60% to 85% of them singletons. The clonotype comes from a man younger than 35 in good health. Some clones in this sample may be carry-over from other donors' samples. Specimen: memory CD4+ T cells from PBMCs. The subset here: CD45RA-negative fraction. The chain combines TRBV18 with TRBJ2-3; the D is unclear. The CDR3 nucleotides read TGTGCCAGCTCACCATCGTCTAATACGCAGTATTTT. Translation gives CASSPSSNTQYF.